What follows is one T cell receptor beta chain and its context. Its target is unknown. The data originate from a study of cytomegalovirus exposure and HLA in healthy donors. General study points: Apart from CMV serostatus, no immune exposure information was available. Among CMV-associated TCR beta chains, most appeared HLA-restricted in a later analysis.

The CDR3 loop spans 14 amino acids. J gave up 3 bases and V 2 bases, and 1 base lay outside the gene matches. Germline CDR1 is SQVTM and CDR2 is ANQGSEA. It was with 60 Vbeta and 13 Jbeta primers that the PCR ran. Data came from immunoSEQ multiplex PCR; TCRdb stores just in-frame clones and leaves some out. The table records a few hundred thousand clones, under 80% of them present only once. Sequenced input: PBMCs. This receptor was identified in a woman under 40 in good health and CMV-seronegative. The chain combines TRBV29-1 with TRBJ2-1; 10 bases are shared with TRBD2. The CDR3 here is CSVERTSGYNEQFF. The DNA of the CDR3 is TGCAGCGTTGAACGGACTAGCGGCTACAATGAGCAGTTCTTC.